What follows are 11 T cell receptor beta chains derived from one specimen sequenced in a study of T cell repertoires in cytomegalovirus infection. TCRdb ran MiXCR on the reads and lists one entry per CDR3 protein. The sample holds 740,000 or so distinct CDR3 sequences; roughly 36% are singletons and the top ten take 2.5% to 3.5%. Sequenced: PBMCs. The source is a human donor in good health (CMV status not recorded). Some clones in this sample may be carry-over from other donors' samples.

The chain couples TRBV2 to TRBJ1-4, with 7 bases aligning to TRBD1. This CDR3 contains 14 residues. After removal of 6 bases from V and 7 bases from J, the junction contained 8 bases not matched to a gene. Germline loops: CDR1 SNHLY, CDR2 FYNNEI. The CDR3 nucleotides read TGTGCCAGCAGAACCGACAGGGATGGTGAAAAACTGTTTTTT. Encoded protein: CASRTDRDGEKLFF. Full variable domain (missing parts from reference TRBV2 and TRBJ1-4): EPEVTQTPSHQVTQMGQEVILRCVPISNHLYFYWYRQILGQKVEFLVSFYNNEISEKSEIFDDQFSVERPDGSNFTLKIRSTKLEDSAMYFCASRTDRDGEKLFFGSGTQLSVL.

The chain is built from TRBV7-8 and TRBJ2-2; 7 bases line up with TRBD2. The CDR3 covers 14 residues. Germline V gene lookup returns CDR1 SGHVS and CDR2 FQNEAQ. V gave up 3 bases and J gave up 4 bases; unmatched junction bases: 2. The DNA for the CDR3 is TGTGCCAGCAGCTTCGGGACTATCACCGGGGAGCTGTTTTTT. This codes for CASSFGTITGELFF.

The chain has TRBV20-1 and TRBJ2-7; 7 bases are shared with TRBD2. There are 15 residues in the CDR3. V dropped 5 bases and J dropped 5; count of bases not matched to a gene: 15. CDR1 DFQATT and CDR2 SNEGSKA come from the germline V gene (reference sequence). Written as DNA, the CDR3 is TGCAGTGCTGAAGAAACGAGACGCGGGAGTAACGAGCAGTACTTC. This gives the protein CSAEETRRGSNEQYF.

A word on this clonotype: An end of the junction differs from the germline gene, which may be a read error. The rearrangement links TRBV10-3 to TRBJ1-1; no definite D call. The CDR3 covers 11 residues. Germline V gives CDR1 ENHRY, CDR2 SYGVKD. The CDR3 is CAIRSQDEDFF. The CDR3 DNA reads TGTGCCATCAGATCACAAGATGAAGATTTCTTT.

The V and J genes are TRBV5-5 and TRBJ1-4; possibly TRBD1 for D (5 bases). Trimming left V 2 bases short and J 13 bases short, with 12 bases between. The CDR3 sequence is 12 residues long. Germline values: CDR1 SGHKS, CDR2 YYEKEE (reference sequence). CDR3 residues: CASSFLAGRLFF. The CDR3 DNA reads TGTGCCAGCAGCTTCTTGGCAGGGCGACTGTTTTTT. The full variable domain, in which reference TRBV5-5 and TRBJ1-4 provide the parts outside the CDR3, is DAGVTQSPTHLIKTRGQQVTLRCSPISGHKSVSWYQQVLGQGPQFIFQYYEKEERGRGNFPDRFSARQFPNYSSELNVNALLLGDSALYLCASSFLAGRLFFGSGTQLSVL.

The chain links TRBV19 to TRBJ2-3; D is uncertain. CDR1 LNHDA and CDR2 SQIVND come from the germline V gene (reference sequence). V was trimmed by 3 bases and J by 1 base, leaving 8 bases between them. The length of the CDR3 is 14 residues. DNA for the CDR3: TGTGCCAGTAGTATTGGTGGGGGCACAGATACGCAGTATTTT. This encodes CASSIGGGTDTQYF.

This clonotype showed up just a few times. The chain couples TRBV24-1 to TRBJ1-4; D not certain. The CDR3 length is 13 residues. The V gene's germline CDR1 is KGHDR and CDR2 SFDVKD. With 12 bases removed from V and 8 bases from J, the gap between germline ends came to 18 bases. For the CDR3, the DNA is TGTGCCTCTCAACGGGAATCCAAGGAAAAACTGTTTTTT. As protein: CASQRESKEKLFF.

CDR3 DNA: TGTGCCAGTAGTATCAGGATAGCGGGAGGGCCAAAGTTTAATGAGCAGTTCTTC. Its protein product is CASSIRIAGGPKFNEQFF. This sequence joins TRBV19 and TRBJ2-1; TRBD2 matches at 11 bases. The V gene's germline CDR1 is LNHDA and CDR2 SQIVND (reference sequence). After removal of 3 bases from V and 7 bases from J, the junction contained 14 bases not matched to a gene. The CDR3 spans 18 residues.

V gene TRBV2 combines with J gene TRBJ1-2; TRBD1 agrees at 9 bases. Germline CDR1 is SNHLY and CDR2 is FYNNEI. This CDR3 region has 13 residues. Unmatched junction bases numbered 5, after V lost 6 bases and J lost 6 bases. CDR3 in amino acids: CASRDRQGDGYTF. CDR3 DNA sequence: TGTGCCAGCAGAGACCGACAGGGGGATGGCTACACCTTC.

This clonotype was seen a handful of times. A much larger clone differs by one base, so this may be a read error. The chain links TRBV7-2 to TRBJ2-7, with D maybe TRBD2 (6 bases). The germline V gene encodes CDR1 SGHTA and CDR2 FQGNSA. The V end was cut by 2 bases, the J end by 3 bases, with 17 bases between. The CDR3 totals 16 residues. This chain's CDR3 is CASSLCPPRSGYEQYF. DNA for the CDR3: TGTGCCAGCAGCTTATGCCCTCCCCGTAGCGGCTACGAGCAGTACTTC.

This sequence joins TRBV20-1 and TRBJ1-2; 7 nucleotides line up with TRBD1. Unmatched junction bases numbered 5, after V lost 5 bases and J lost 8 bases. From germline, CDR1 is DFQATT and CDR2 SNEGSKA (reference sequence). The CDR3 is 11 amino acids. CDR3 in amino acids: CSAAGTEGYTF. The CDR3 nucleotides are TGCAGTGCTGCCGGGACAGAAGGCTACACCTTC.